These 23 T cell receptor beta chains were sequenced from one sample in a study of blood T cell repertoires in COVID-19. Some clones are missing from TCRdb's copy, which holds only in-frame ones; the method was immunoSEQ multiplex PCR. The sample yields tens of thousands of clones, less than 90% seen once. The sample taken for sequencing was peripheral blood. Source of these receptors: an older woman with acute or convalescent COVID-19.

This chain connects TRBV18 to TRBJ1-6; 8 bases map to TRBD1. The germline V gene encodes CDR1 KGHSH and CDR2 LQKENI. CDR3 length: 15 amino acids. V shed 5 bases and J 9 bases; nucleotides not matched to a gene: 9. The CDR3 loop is CASSFTGGIPSPLHF. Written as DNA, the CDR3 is TGTGCCAGCTCATTTACAGGGGGAATCCCTTCACCCCTCCACTTT.

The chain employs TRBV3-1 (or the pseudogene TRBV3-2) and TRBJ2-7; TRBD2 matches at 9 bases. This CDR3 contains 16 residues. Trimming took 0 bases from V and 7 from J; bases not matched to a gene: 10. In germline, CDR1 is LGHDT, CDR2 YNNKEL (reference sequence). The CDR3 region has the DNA TGTGCCAGCAGCCAAGATCTCCTAGCGGGGTTAGAAGAGCAGTACTTC. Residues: CASSQDLLAGLEEQYF.

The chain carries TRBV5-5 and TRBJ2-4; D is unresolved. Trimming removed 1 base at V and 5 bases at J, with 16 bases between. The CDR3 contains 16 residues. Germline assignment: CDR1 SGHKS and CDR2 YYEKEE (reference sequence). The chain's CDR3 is CASSLYRTSLQNIQYF. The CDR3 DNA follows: TGTGCCAGCAGCTTGTACCGCACAAGTTTGCAAAACATTCAGTACTTC.

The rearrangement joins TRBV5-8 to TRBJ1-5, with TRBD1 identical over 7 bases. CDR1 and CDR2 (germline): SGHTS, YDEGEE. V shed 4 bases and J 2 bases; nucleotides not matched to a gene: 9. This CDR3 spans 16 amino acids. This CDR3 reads CASSDTRGLGNQPQHF. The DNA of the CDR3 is TGTGCCAGCAGCGACACCAGGGGGTTGGGCAATCAGCCCCAGCATTTT. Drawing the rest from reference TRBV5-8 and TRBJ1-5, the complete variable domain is EAGVTQSPTHLIKTRGQQATLRCSPISGHTSVYWYQQALGLGLQFLLWYDEGEERNRGNFPPRFSGRQFPNYSSELNVNALELEDSALYLCASSDTRGLGNQPQHFGDGTRLSIL.

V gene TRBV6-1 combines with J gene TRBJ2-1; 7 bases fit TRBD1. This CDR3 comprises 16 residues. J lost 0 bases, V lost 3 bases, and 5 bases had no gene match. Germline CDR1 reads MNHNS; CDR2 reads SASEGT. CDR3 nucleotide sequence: TGTGCCAGCAGTGAGGGGGACAGTAGCTCCTACAATGAGCAGTTCTTC. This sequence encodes CASSEGDSSSYNEQFF.

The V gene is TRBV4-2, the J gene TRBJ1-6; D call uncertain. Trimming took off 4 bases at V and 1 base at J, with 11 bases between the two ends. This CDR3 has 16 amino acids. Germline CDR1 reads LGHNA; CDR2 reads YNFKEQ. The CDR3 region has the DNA TGTGCCAGCAGCCCCTACGGGGAGTCCTATAATTCACCCCTCCACTTT. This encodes CASSPYGESYNSPLHF.

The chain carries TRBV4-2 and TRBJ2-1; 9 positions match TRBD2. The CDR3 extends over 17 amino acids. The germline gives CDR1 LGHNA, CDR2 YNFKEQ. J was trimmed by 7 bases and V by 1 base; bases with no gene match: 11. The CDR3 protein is CASSQVSSGKVGNEQFF. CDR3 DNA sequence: TGTGCCAGCAGCCAAGTATCTAGCGGGAAAGTCGGGAATGAGCAGTTCTTC.

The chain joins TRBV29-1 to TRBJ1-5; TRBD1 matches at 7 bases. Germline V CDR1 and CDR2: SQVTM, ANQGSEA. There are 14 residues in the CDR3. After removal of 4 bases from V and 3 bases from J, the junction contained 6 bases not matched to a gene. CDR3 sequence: CSVGGRGTNQPQHF. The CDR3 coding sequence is TGCAGCGTTGGGGGCAGGGGGACCAATCAGCCCCAGCATTTT.

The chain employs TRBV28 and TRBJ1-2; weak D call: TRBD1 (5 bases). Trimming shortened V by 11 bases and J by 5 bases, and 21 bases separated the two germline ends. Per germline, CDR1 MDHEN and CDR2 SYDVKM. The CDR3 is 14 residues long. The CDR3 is CAASGGVAGYGYTF. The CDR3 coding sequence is TGTGCCGCAAGCGGGGGGGTCGCGGGATATGGCTACACCTTC.

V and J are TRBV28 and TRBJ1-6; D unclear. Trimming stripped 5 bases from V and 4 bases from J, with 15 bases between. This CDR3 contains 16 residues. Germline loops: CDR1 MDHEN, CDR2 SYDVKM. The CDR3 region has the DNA TGTGCCAGCAGTGTGGGTGGTCAGGAATATAATTCACCCCTCCACTTT. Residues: CASSVGGQEYNSPLHF.

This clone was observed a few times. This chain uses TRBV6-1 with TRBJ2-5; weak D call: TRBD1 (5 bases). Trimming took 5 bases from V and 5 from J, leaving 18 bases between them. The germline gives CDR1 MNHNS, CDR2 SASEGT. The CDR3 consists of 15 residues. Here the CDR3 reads CASSLQGNTEETQYF. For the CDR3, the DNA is TGTGCCAGCAGTCTTCAGGGAAATACCGAGGAGACCCAGTACTTC.

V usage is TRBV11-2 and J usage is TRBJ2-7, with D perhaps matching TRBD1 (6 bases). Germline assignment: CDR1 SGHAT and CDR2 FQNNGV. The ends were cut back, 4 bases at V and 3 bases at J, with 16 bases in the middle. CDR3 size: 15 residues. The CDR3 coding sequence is TGTGCCAGCAGCTACCACCGGGACAAGTTCTACGAGCAGTACTTC. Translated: CASSYHRDKFYEQYF.

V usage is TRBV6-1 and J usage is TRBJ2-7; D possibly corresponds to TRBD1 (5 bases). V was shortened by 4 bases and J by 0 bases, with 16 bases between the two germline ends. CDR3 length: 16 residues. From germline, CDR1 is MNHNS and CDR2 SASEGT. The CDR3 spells CASSARAVRGSYEQYF. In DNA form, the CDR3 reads TGTGCCAGCAGTGCCCGGGCGGTTAGGGGCTCCTACGAGCAGTACTTC.

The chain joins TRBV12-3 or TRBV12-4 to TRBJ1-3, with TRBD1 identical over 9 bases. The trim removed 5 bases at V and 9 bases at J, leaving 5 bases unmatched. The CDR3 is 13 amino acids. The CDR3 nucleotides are TGTGCCAGCAGTACCGGGACAGGGAGCACCATATATTTT. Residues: CASSTGTGSTIYF.

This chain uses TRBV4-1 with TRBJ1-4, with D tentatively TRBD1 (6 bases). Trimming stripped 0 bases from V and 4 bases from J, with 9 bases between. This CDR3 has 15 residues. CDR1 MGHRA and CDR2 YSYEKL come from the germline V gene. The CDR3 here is CASSQDAGVNEKLFF. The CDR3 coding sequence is TGCGCCAGCAGCCAAGATGCAGGGGTTAATGAAAAACTGTTTTTT.

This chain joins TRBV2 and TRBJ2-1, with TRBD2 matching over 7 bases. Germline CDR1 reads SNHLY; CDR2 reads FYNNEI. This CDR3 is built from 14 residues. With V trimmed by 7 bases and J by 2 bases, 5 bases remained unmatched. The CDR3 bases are TGTGCCAGCACTGAGCGGGGAACCTACAATGAGCAGTTCTTC. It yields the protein CASTERGTYNEQFF.

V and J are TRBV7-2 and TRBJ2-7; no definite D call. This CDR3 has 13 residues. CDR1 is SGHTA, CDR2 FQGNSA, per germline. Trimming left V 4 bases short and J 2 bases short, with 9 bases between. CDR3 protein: CASSSQAAYEQYF. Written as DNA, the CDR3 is TGTGCCAGCAGCTCTCAGGCAGCCTACGAGCAGTACTTC.

The CDR3 here is CASSGGYEQYF. The CDR3 DNA reads TGCGCCAGCTCCGGGGGCTACGAGCAGTACTTC. V is TRBV5-1 and J is TRBJ2-7, with TRBD2 as a possible D gene (6 bases). The CDR3 totals 11 residues. CDR1 is SGHRS, CDR2 YFSETQ, per germline. Trimming stripped 7 bases from V and 3 bases from J, with 8 bases between. The variable domain in full, with the rest retrieved from reference TRBV5-1 and TRBJ2-7, is KAGVTQTPRYLIKTRGQQVTLSCSPISGHRSVSWYQQTPGQGLQFLFEYFSETQRNKGNFPGRFSGRQFSNSRSEMNVSTLELGDSALYLCASSGGYEQYFGPGTRLTVT.

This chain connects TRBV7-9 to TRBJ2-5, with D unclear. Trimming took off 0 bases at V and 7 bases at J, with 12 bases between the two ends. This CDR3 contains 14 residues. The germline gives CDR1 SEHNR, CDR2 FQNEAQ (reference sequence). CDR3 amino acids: CASSLASERGTQYF. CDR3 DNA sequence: TGTGCCAGCAGCTTAGCTTCGGAAAGAGGGACCCAGTACTTC.

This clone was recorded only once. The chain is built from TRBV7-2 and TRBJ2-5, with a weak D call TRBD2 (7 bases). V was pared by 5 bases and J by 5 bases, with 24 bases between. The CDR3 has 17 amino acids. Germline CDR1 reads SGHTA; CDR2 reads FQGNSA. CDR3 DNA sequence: TGTGCCAGCAGCCCCGCCTGGGGGACTAATAGGGGGGAGACCCAGTACTTC. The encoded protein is CASSPAWGTNRGETQYF.

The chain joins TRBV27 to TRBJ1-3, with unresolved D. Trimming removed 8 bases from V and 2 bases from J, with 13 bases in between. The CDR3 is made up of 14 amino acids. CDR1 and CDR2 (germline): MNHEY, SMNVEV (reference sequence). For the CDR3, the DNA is TGTGCCAGCGGTAGTACTTATGCTGGAAACACCATATATTTT. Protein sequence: CASGSTYAGNTIYF.

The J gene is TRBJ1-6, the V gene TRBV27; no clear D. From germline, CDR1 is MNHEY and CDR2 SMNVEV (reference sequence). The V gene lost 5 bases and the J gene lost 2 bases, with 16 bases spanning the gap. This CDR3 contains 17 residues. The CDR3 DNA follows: TGTGCCAGCAGTCTAGTTGGGCGGGCGACCTATAATTCACCCCTCCACTTT. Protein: CASSLVGRATYNSPLHF.

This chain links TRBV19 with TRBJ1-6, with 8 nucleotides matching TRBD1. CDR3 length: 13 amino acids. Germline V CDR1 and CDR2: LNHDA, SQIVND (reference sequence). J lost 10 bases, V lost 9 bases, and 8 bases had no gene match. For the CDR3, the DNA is TGTGCCAGCACCGACAGGGGACGGTCACCCCTCCACTTT. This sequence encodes CASTDRGRSPLHF.